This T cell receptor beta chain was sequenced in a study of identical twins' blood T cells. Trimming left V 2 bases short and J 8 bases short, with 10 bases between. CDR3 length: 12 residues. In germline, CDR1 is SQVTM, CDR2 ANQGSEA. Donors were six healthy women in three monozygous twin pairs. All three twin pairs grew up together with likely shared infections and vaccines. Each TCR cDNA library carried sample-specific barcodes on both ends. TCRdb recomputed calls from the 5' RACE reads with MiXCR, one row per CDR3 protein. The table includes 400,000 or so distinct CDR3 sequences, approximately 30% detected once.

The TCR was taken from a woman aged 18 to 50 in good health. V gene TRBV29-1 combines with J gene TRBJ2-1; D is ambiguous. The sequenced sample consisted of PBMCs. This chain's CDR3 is CSVEPSRHEQFF. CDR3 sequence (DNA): TGCAGCGTTGAACCCAGCAGGCATGAGCAGTTCTTC.